What follows is one TCR beta chain and its context. Its target is not known. CDR3 length: 15 residues. Trimming removed 2 bases from V and 10 bases from J, with 18 bases in between. Germline V gives CDR1 MGHRA, CDR2 YSYEKL. TCRdb's table, derived via immunoSEQ multiplex PCR, lists solely in-frame clones and lacks some. This sample carries 150,000 to 200,000 clones, 94% of them seen once, and the ten largest clones take 0.6% to 0.7%. This sample stems from a study of T cell responses to AZD1222 COVID-19 vaccine. Notes on the study in general: Donors in the cohort were predominantly white British and more often female, and clonal diversity was possibly underestimated.

Here the sequenced sample was peripheral blood, taken on day 0 of AZD1222 vaccination. The TCR sequence derives from an adult in good health. This sequence joins TRBV4-1 and TRBJ2-1, with D possibly TRBD1 on 5 matching bases. The CDR3: CASSQLQTARREQFF. The CDR3 DNA reads as TGCGCCAGCAGCCAATTGCAGACAGCCCGGAGAGAGCAGTTCTTC.